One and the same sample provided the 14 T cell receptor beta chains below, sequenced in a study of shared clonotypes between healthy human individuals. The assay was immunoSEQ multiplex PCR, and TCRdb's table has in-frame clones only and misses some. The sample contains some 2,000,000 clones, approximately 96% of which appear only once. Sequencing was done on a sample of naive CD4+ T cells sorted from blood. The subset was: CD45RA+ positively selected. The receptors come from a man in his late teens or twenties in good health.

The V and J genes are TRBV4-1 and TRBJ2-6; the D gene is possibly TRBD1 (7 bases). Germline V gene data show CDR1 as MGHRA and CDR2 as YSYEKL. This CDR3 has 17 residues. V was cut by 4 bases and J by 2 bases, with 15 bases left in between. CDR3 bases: TGCGCCAGCAGCCCCTCTGGAGGGGGCACTGGGGCCAACGTCCTGACTTTC. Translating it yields CASSPSGGGTGANVLTF.

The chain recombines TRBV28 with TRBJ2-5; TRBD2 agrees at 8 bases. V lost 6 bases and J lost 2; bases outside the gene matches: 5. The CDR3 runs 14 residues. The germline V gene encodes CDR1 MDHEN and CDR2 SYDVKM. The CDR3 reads CASSGGVWQETQYF. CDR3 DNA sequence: TGTGCCAGCAGCGGGGGGGTTTGGCAAGAGACCCAGTACTTC.

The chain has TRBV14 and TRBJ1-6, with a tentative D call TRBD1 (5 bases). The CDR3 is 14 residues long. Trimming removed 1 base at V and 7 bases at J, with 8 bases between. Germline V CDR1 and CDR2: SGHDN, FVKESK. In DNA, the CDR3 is TGTGCCAGCAGCCAAGGACAGCGGAATTCACCCCTCCACTTT. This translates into CASSQGQRNSPLHF.

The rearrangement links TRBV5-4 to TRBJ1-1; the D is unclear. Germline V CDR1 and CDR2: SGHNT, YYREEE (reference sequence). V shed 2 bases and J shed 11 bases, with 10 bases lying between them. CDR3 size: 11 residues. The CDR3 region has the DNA TGTGCCAGCAGCTTTGAAAGTCATGCTTTCTTT. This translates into CASSFESHAFF.

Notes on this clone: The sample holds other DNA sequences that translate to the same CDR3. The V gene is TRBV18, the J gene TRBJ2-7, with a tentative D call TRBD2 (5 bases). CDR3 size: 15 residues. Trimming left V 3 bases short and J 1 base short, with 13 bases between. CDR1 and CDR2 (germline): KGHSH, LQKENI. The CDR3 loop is CASSPGRGLSYEQYF. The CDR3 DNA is TGTGCCAGCTCACCGGGGAGAGGGCTTTCCTACGAGCAGTACTTC.

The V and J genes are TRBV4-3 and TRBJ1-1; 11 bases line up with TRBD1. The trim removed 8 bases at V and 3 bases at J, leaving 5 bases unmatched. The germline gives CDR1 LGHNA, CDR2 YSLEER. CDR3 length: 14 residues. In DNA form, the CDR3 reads TGCGCCAGCGGACAGGGGGCTTTGGACACTGAAGCTTTCTTT. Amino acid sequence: CASGQGALDTEAFF.

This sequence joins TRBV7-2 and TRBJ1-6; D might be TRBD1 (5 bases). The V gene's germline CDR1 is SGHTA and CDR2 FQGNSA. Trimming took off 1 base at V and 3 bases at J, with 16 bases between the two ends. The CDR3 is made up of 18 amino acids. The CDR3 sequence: CASSLESWAGDYNSPLHF. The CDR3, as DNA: TGTGCCAGCAGCTTAGAAAGCTGGGCGGGGGACTATAATTCACCCCTCCACTTT.

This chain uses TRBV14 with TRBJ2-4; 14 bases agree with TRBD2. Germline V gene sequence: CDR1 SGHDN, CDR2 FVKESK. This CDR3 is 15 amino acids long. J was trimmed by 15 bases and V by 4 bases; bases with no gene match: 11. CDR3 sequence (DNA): TGTGCCAGCAGCCCAGGACTAGCGGGGGGCAGAAGGGTGTACTTC. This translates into CASSPGLAGGRRVYF.

This chain's CDR3 is CASSLAQREWETQYF. CDR3 coding DNA: TGTGCCAGCAGCTTAGCCCAGCGGGAGTGGGAGACCCAGTACTTC. The gene calls are TRBV7-2 and TRBJ2-5; TRBD2 matches 8 bases. With 0 bases clipped from V and 5 bases from J, the junction kept 5 bases outside the gene matches. CDR1 SGHTA and CDR2 FQGNSA come from the germline V gene. There are 15 residues in the CDR3.

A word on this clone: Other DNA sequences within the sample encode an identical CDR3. This CDR3 is CASSLGGVGNQPQHF. The CDR3 DNA reads as TGTGCCAGCAGCTTGGGGGGGGTCGGCAATCAGCCCCAGCATTTT. The chain uses TRBV28 and TRBJ1-5, with D possibly matching TRBD1 (5 bases). CDR1 is MDHEN and CDR2 is SYDVKM in the germline V gene. V was clipped by 6 bases and J by 2 bases, with 14 bases between them. This CDR3 is 15 amino acids long. Combining the CDR3 with reference TRBV28 and TRBJ1-5 gives the whole variable domain DVKVTQSSRYLVKRTGEKVFLECVQDMDHENMFWYRQDPGLGLRLIYFSYDVKMKEKGDIPEGYSVSREKKERFSLILESASTNQTSMYLCASSLGGVGNQPQHFGDGTRLSIL.

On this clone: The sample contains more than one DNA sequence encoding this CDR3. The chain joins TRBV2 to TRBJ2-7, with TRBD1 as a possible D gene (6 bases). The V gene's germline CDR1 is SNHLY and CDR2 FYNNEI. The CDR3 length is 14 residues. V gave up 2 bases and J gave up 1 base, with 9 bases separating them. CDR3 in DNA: TGTGCCAGCAGTGAACAGGGGAGTTCCTACGAGCAGTACTTC. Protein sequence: CASSEQGSSYEQYF.

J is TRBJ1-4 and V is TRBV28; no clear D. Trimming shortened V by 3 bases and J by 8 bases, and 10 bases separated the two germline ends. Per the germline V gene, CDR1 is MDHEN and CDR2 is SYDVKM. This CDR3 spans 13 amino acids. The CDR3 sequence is CASSFGSQEKLFF. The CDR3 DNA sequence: TGTGCCAGCAGTTTCGGGTCTCAGGAAAAACTGTTTTTT. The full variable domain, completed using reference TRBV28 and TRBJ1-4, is DVKVTQSSRYLVKRTGEKVFLECVQDMDHENMFWYRQDPGLGLRLIYFSYDVKMKEKGDIPEGYSVSREKKERFSLILESASTNQTSMYLCASSFGSQEKLFFGSGTQLSVL.

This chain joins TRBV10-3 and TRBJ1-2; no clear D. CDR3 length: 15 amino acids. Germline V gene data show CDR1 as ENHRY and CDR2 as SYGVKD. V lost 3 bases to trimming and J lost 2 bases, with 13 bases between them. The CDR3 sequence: CAISEAADMNYGYTF. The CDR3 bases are TGTGCCATCAGTGAAGCGGCAGATATGAACTATGGCTACACCTTC.

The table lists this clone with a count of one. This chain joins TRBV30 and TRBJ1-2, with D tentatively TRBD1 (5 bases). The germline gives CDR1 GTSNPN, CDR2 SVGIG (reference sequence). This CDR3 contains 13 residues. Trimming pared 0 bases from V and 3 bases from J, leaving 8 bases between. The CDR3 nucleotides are TGTGCCTGGAGTGTGGGGGAGTACTATGGCTACACCTTC. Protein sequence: CAWSVGEYYGYTF.